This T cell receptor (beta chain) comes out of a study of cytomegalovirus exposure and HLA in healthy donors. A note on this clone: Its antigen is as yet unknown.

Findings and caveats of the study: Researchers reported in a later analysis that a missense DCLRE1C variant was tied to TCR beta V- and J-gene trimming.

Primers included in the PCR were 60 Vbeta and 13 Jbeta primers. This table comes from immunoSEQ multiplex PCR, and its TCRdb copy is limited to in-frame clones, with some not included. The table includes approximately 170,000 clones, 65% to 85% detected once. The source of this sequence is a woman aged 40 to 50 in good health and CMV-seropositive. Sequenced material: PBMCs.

The DNA for the CDR3 is TGTGCCAGCAGCTTAGCGGGGCGGGGGATTAGGACCGGGGAGCTGTTTTTT. It codes for CASSLAGRGIRTGELFF. The chain has TRBV7-2 and TRBJ2-2; 7 positions agree with TRBD2. CDR3 length: 17 amino acids. Unmatched junction bases numbered 9, after V lost 0 bases and J lost 5 bases. Germline CDR1 SGHTA, CDR2 FQGNSA.